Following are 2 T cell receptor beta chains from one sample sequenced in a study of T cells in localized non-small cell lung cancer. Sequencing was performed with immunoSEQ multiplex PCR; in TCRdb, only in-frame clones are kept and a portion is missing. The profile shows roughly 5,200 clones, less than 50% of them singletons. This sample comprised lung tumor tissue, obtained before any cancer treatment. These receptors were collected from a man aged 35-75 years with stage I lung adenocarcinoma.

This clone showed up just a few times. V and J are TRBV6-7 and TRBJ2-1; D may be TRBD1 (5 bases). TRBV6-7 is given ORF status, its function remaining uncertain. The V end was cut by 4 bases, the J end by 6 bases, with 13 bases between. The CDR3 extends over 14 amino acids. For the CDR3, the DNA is TGTGCCAGCAGTTTTGGGCAGGGCTCCAATGAGCAGTTCTTC. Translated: CASSFGQGSNEQFF.

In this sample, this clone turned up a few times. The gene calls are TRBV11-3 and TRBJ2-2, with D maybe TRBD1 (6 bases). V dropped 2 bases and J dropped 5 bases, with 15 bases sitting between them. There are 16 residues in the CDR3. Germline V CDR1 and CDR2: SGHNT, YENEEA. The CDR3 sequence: CASSLNDRPATGELFF. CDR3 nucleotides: TGTGCCAGCAGCTTAAACGACAGGCCGGCAACCGGGGAGCTGTTTTTT.